This entry lists 7 T cell receptor beta chains sequenced from one sample in a study of regulatory T cells in long-lasting Graves disease. The authors built TCR beta libraries using iRepertoire HTBI primers and Arm-PCR of CDR3 regions. TCRdb recomputed calls from the multiplex PCR reads with MiXCR, one row per CDR3 protein. The sample includes 400,000 to 500,000 distinct CDR3 sequences, just under 15% seen only once; the top ten take around 15%. Time point here: newly diagnosed GD, antithyroid drugs for less than 3 months. There was RNA extracted from PBMCs, and the TCR library was made from it. These data are also associated with another study on T cells in Graves' hyperthyroidism and ophthalmopathy.

Sequenced material: peripheral blood mononuclear cells (PBMCs), taken at new diagnosis, from a patient treated with antithyroid drugs. The receptors come from a woman in her twenties or thirties with Graves disease.

The chain is built from TRBV25-1 and TRBJ1-4, with D perhaps TRBD1 (5 bases). V lost 3 bases, J lost 7 bases, and 12 bases lay in between. Germline lookup yields CDR1 MGHDK and CDR2 SYGVNS. CDR3 length: 14 residues. The chain's CDR3 is CASSDFTGAEKLFF. CDR3 in DNA: TGTGCCAGCAGTGACTTTACAGGTGCTGAAAAACTGTTTTTT.

This rearrangement joins TRBV20-1 to TRBJ1-3; 7 bases match TRBD1. Trimming at V came to 6 bases and at J to 3 bases, leaving 11 bases not matched to a gene. This CDR3 spans 15 amino acids. Germline V gene lookup returns CDR1 DFQATT and CDR2 SNEGSKA (reference sequence). Written as DNA, the CDR3 is TGCAGTGCCTATGGGGACAGATTCTTTGGAAACACCATATATTTT. Protein sequence: CSAYGDRFFGNTIYF.

This clonotype came up many times. V gene TRBV11-3 combines with J gene TRBJ2-1; D is unresolved. The germline gives CDR1 SGHNT, CDR2 YENEEA. The germline V and J ends were trimmed by 6 bases and 6 bases, with 12 bases remaining between them. CDR3 length: 13 residues. CDR3 region: CASRFTGGNEQFF. DNA for the CDR3: TGTGCCAGCAGATTTACCGGCGGCAATGAGCAGTTCTTC. The full variable domain, completed using reference TRBV11-3 and TRBJ2-1, is EAGVVQSPRYKIIEKKQPVAFWCNPISGHNTLYWYLQNLGQGPELLIRYENEEAVDDSQLPKDRFSAERLKGVDSTLKIQPAELGDSAVYLCASRFTGGNEQFFGPGTRLTVL.

This clonotype was seen repeatedly, ten times or more. The chain uses TRBV28 and TRBJ2-7; 7 nucleotides line up with TRBD1. Looked up from germline, CDR1 is MDHEN and CDR2 is SYDVKM. This CDR3 comprises 12 residues. CDR3 coding DNA: TGTGCGTCCGGGACAGTTTCCTACGAGCAGTACTTC. Protein sequence: CASGTVSYEQYF.

At least ten counts were recorded for this clonotype. The chain combines TRBV12-3 or TRBV12-4 with TRBJ1-1; D is unresolved. Trimming left V 3 bases short and J 0 bases short, with 5 bases between. This CDR3 has 13 amino acids. The CDR3 reads CASSFTLNTEAFF. CDR3 coding DNA: TGTGCCAGCAGTTTCACCTTGAACACTGAAGCTTTCTTT.

Remarks on this clonotype: This may be a read error, as it is one base from a much larger clone. This chain connects TRBV19 to TRBJ1-1; weak D call: TRBD1 (5 bases). The CDR3 runs to 14 residues. The germline V gene encodes CDR1 LNHDA and CDR2 SQIVND (reference sequence). Between the trimmed V and J ends, which lost 4 bases and 4 bases, there was a span of 13 bases. The CDR3 is CASSTQGISTEAFF. Written as DNA, the CDR3 is TGTGCCAGTAGTACCCAGGGAATAAGCACTGAAGCTTTCTTT.

This clonotype was picked up many times. V is TRBV12-3 or TRBV12-4 and J is TRBJ2-7; 9 positions agree with TRBD1. CDR3 length: 17 amino acids. With 5 bases clipped from V and 0 bases from J, the junction kept 11 bases outside the gene matches. The chain's CDR3 is CASSLYTGGQPSYEQYF. In nucleotides, the CDR3 is TGTGCCAGCAGTCTATACACAGGGGGCCAACCCTCCTACGAGCAGTACTTC.